The 22 T cell receptor beta chains reported below all come from one sample, sequenced in a study of PD-1 blockade in classical Hodgkin lymphoma. Every patient experienced relapse after autologous stem cell transplantation, and brentuximab vedotin exposure varied. Only in-frame clones appear in the TCRdb table, and some are missing; sequencing was by immunoSEQ multiplex PCR. The sample yields nearly 55,000 clones, 81% seen once. Material: peripheral blood mononuclear cells (PBMCs), obtained at baseline. The receptors shown here come from a human donor with classical Hodgkin lymphoma.

This rearrangement joins TRBV7-2 to TRBJ1-5; D not certain. Trimming pared 0 bases from V and 9 bases from J, leaving 9 bases between. The germline V gene encodes CDR1 SGHTA and CDR2 FQGNSA. The CDR3 runs to 13 residues. The CDR3: CASSLARDPPQHF. The CDR3 nucleotides are TGTGCCAGCAGCTTAGCGCGTGACCCGCCCCAGCATTTT.

CDR3 sequence: CASSHRRDRGPSGV. The DNA for the CDR3 is TGTGCCAGCAGCCACCGCCGGGACAGGGGGCCTAGTGGCGTC. V is TRBV5-6 and J is TRBJ2-7; TRBD1 matches at 12 bases. Germline V gene lookup returns CDR1 SGHDT and CDR2 YYEEEE. This CDR3 spans 14 amino acids.

The chain employs TRBV10-3 and TRBJ1-5, with 7 bases identical to TRBD1. J was trimmed by 6 bases and V by 6 bases; bases with no gene match: 5. The CDR3 has 13 amino acids. Germline V CDR1 and CDR2: ENHRY, SYGVKD. The CDR3 DNA is TGTGCCATCAGCCTCGACAGGGTTCAGCCCCAGCATTTT. It yields the protein CAISLDRVQPQHF.

The chain employs TRBV2 and TRBJ2-1; 7 nucleotides agree with TRBD1. J gave up 7 bases and V 8 bases, and 11 bases lay outside the gene matches. This CDR3 comprises 14 residues. Germline V gene sequence: CDR1 SNHLY, CDR2 FYNNEI. This CDR3 is CASRGSGQKNEQFF. The CDR3 nucleotides read TGTGCCAGCCGAGGATCGGGACAGAAAAATGAGCAGTTCTTC.

The chain carries TRBV7-6 and TRBJ2-5; 8 positions match TRBD2. CDR3 size: 14 residues. The V gene end was trimmed by 2 bases and the J gene end by 5 bases; junction bases not matched to a gene: 4. The germline CDR1 and CDR2 sequences are SGHVS and FNYEAQ. CDR3 DNA: TGTGCCAGCAGCTTAAGCGGGAGTAGGGAGACCCAGTACTTC. As protein: CASSLSGSRETQYF.

This clone has more than one count but fewer than ten. The chain has TRBV2 and TRBJ1-4; D uncertain. Germline lookup yields CDR1 SNHLY and CDR2 FYNNEI. V lost 7 bases and J lost 8, with 11 bases in between. CDR3 length: 12 residues. Here the CDR3 DNA reads TGTGCCAGCAAATGGGATGGAGAAAAACTGTTTTTT. Protein product: CASKWDGEKLFF.

This chain connects TRBV6-5 to TRBJ2-7, with TRBD2 matching over 9 bases. The CDR3 contains 15 residues. The V segment lost 4 bases and the J segment 4 bases; nucleotides outside the gene matches: 8. CDR1 and CDR2 (germline): MNHEY, SVGAGI. In DNA form, the CDR3 reads TGTGCCAGCAGTTCGGTGGTAGCGGGAGCATACGAGCAGTACTTC. Protein sequence: CASSSVVAGAYEQYF.

This clone was observed a few times. The gene calls are TRBV5-1 and TRBJ1-4, with no clear D. The V end lost 1 base, the J end lost 0 bases, and 10 bases lay between the germline ends. CDR1 is SGHRS, CDR2 YFSETQ, per germline. This CDR3 contains 16 residues. The CDR3 spells CASSLTGPATNEKLFF. The CDR3 DNA is TGCGCCAGCAGCTTGACTGGGCCTGCAACTAATGAAAAACTGTTTTTT.

The chain uses TRBV4-2 and TRBJ1-1; D is unresolved. The CDR3 runs to 13 residues. From germline, CDR1 is LGHNA and CDR2 YNFKEQ. The V end was cut by 3 bases, the J end by 10 bases, with 15 bases between. The CDR3 loop reads CASSQGIREVAFF. The CDR3 bases are TGTGCCAGCAGCCAGGGGATACGCGAAGTAGCTTTCTTT.

This CDR3 reads CASSPASGTSYEQYV. The DNA for the CDR3 is TGTGCCAGCTCACCGGCTAGCGGGACCTCCTACGAGCAGTACGTC. The chain uses TRBV18 and TRBJ2-7; TRBD2 matches at 9 bases. Germline CDR1 and CDR2: KGHSH and LQKENI. The length of the CDR3 is 15 residues. V lost 3 bases and J lost 0; bases outside the gene matches: 3.

This clone has a handful of counts. The genes are TRBV30 and TRBJ2-7; 14 bases fit TRBD2. The CDR3 is made up of 13 amino acids. Germline CDR1 reads GTSNPN; CDR2 reads SVGIG (reference sequence). With V trimmed by 5 bases and J by 7 bases, 4 bases remained unmatched. CDR3 DNA: TGTGCCTGGGCGGGACTAGCGGGAGTTGAGCAGTACTTC. Protein sequence: CAWAGLAGVEQYF.

V usage is TRBV30 and J usage is TRBJ2-1, with TRBD2 matching over 11 bases. V dropped 6 bases and J dropped 13; count of bases not matched to a gene: 5. CDR1 is GTSNPN, CDR2 SVGIG, per germline (reference sequence). The CDR3 has 11 residues. The CDR3 DNA reads as TGTGCCTGCTTTCTAGCGGGAGGCCAGTTCTTC. Protein product: CACFLAGGQFF.

The chain couples TRBV11-3 to TRBJ2-3, with 7 bases identical to TRBD2. After removal of 3 bases from V and 9 bases from J, the junction contained 18 bases not matched to a gene. The CDR3 runs 17 residues. The V gene's germline CDR1 is SGHNT and CDR2 YENEEA. For the CDR3, the DNA is TGTGCCAGCAGCTTGGGGTGGGCGGGAGCAAGCGGAGTCACGCAGTATTTT. Translating gives CASSLGWAGASGVTQYF.

The CDR3 is CASSPTRDTQYF. CDR3 nucleotides: TGTGCCAGCAGCCCGACCCGGGATACGCAGTATTTT. The V gene is TRBV14, the J gene TRBJ2-3; unclear D gene. Germline values: CDR1 SGHDN, CDR2 FVKESK. V lost 4 bases, J lost 6 bases, and 8 bases lay in between. The CDR3 consists of 12 residues.

This chain uses TRBV5-1 with TRBJ1-1; TRBD1 aligns across 9 bases. V was clipped by 0 bases and J by 4 bases; unmatched bases: 4. Germline lookup yields CDR1 SGHRS and CDR2 YFSETQ. This CDR3 has 15 amino acids. The CDR3 loop reads CASSLAGQGFTEAFF. Here the CDR3 DNA reads TGCGCCAGCAGCTTGGCCGGACAGGGGTTCACTGAAGCTTTCTTT.

V and J are TRBV5-1 and TRBJ2-1; possible D gene TRBD2, 5 bases. The ends were cut back, 1 base at V and 0 bases at J, with 8 bases in the middle. The CDR3 totals 15 residues. CDR1 and CDR2 (germline): SGHRS, YFSETQ. Written as DNA, the CDR3 is TGCGCCAGCAGCTTGACCGGGAACTCCTACAATGAGCAGTTCTTC. This translates into CASSLTGNSYNEQFF.

This rearrangement joins TRBV27 to TRBJ2-3, with a tentative D call TRBD1 (6 bases). CDR3 size: 19 residues. The V gene lost 1 base and the J gene lost 2 bases, with 22 bases spanning the gap. The germline gives CDR1 MNHEY, CDR2 SMNVEV (reference sequence). CDR3 region: CASSLFCAEGDGATDTQYF. The CDR3 nucleotides read TGTGCCAGCAGTTTATTCTGTGCCGAGGGGGACGGAGCCACAGATACGCAGTATTTT.

The rearrangement joins TRBV6-1 to TRBJ2-5, with 14 bases aligning to TRBD2. The CDR3 has 13 amino acids. Germline CDR1 MNHNS, CDR2 SASEGT. V lost 8 bases, J lost 5 bases, and 1 base stayed unmatched. CDR3 DNA: TGTGCCAGCCGGACTAGCGGGAGGGAGACCCAGTACTTC. It codes for CASRTSGRETQYF.

The chain joins TRBV14 to TRBJ2-1; the D is unclear. There are 14 residues in the CDR3. The ends were cut back, 5 bases at V and 8 bases at J, with 16 bases in the middle. The germline gives CDR1 SGHDN, CDR2 FVKESK. This CDR3 reads CASSLRTRLDEQFF. The CDR3 DNA sequence: TGTGCCAGCAGCTTAAGGACCCGGTTAGATGAGCAGTTCTTC.

This rearrangement joins TRBV5-1 to TRBJ1-1, with 7 bases fitting TRBD1. The V segment lost 0 bases and the J segment 5 bases; nucleotides outside the gene matches: 4. Germline V lookup: CDR1 SGHRS, CDR2 YFSETQ. There are 14 residues in the CDR3. The CDR3 spells CASSLEGGATEAFF. CDR3 nucleotides: TGCGCCAGCAGCTTGGAAGGGGGCGCGACTGAAGCTTTCTTT.

V gene TRBV14 combines with J gene TRBJ2-7; perhaps TRBD2 as D (5 bases). Trimming shortened V by 4 bases and J by 7 bases, and 14 bases separated the two germline ends. From germline, CDR1 is SGHDN and CDR2 FVKESK. The length of the CDR3 is 13 residues. The CDR3: CASSPQGSGEQYF. CDR3 sequence (DNA): TGTGCCAGCAGCCCCCAAGGGAGTGGAGAGCAGTACTTC.

The chain couples TRBV5-6 to TRBJ1-2, with D possibly TRBD1 on 6 matching bases. The V and J ends lost 1 base and 3 bases respectively, with 10 bases between them. The V gene's germline CDR1 is SGHDT and CDR2 YYEEEE. The CDR3 loop spans 14 amino acids. CDR3 DNA: TGTGCCAGCAGCTTGACAGGGAATGACTATGGCTACACCTTC. This sequence encodes CASSLTGNDYGYTF.